The 2 T cell receptor beta chains below come from one sample, sequenced in a study of regulatory T cells in long-lasting Graves disease. Time point reported: persistent/refractory GD, antithyroid drugs over 5 years with positive TRAb. From RNA extracted from PBMCs, the TCR library was made. Library construction for TCR beta used iRepertoire HTBI primers and Arm-PCR of CDR3 regions. TCRdb re-analysed the multiplex PCR reads in MiXCR, keeping a single row per CDR3 protein. Of around 430,000 distinct CDR3 sequences detected, 22% appear once; the ten largest clones hold about an eighth. The sequencing used peripheral blood mononuclear cells (PBMCs), collected when the disease was refractory, from a patient treated with antithyroid drugs. These receptors all come from a female donor with Graves disease.

This clonotype was seen only a few times. The rearrangement joins TRBV12-3 or TRBV12-4 to TRBJ1-1; 7 bases align to TRBD1. With V trimmed by 4 bases and J by 4 bases, 6 bases remained unmatched. The CDR3 runs 14 residues. CDR3: CASSWDSGPTEAFF. For the CDR3, the DNA is TGTGCCAGCAGTTGGGACAGTGGGCCCACTGAAGCTTTCTTT.

V is TRBV12-3 or TRBV12-4 and J is TRBJ1-5, with no clear D. The CDR3 runs 14 residues. With 7 bases removed from V and 5 bases from J, the gap between germline ends came to 15 bases. The CDR3: CASTSTGDYQPQHF. CDR3 DNA sequence: TGTGCCAGCACCTCAACCGGGGATTATCAGCCCCAGCATTTT.